This TCR beta chain is drawn from a study of cytomegalovirus exposure and HLA in healthy donors. Overall study results and limits: The study recorded 164 TCR beta chains that were cytomegalovirus-associated. Most of the CMV-associated TCR beta chains (in a later analysis) appeared to be HLA-restricted. Certain indistinguishable V segments, among them TRBV6-2 and TRBV6-3, were excluded.

With regard to this clone: The antigen remains undetermined.

PCR involved 60 Vbeta and 13 Jbeta primers. TCRdb's copy holds only in-frame clones and misses some; the assay was immunoSEQ multiplex PCR. The sample has about 130,000 clones, about 80% seen once. The germline gives CDR1 SNHLY, CDR2 FYNNEI. V was clipped by 5 bases and J by 3 bases; unmatched bases: 1. The CDR3 spans 13 residues. The V call is TRBV2, the J call TRBJ1-2; 9 bases match TRBD1. Sequenced material: PBMCs. This clonotype was obtained from a boy aged 2 to 10 in good health and CMV-seronegative. As DNA, the CDR3 is TGTGCCAGCAGTACAGGGGGCGACTATGGCTACACCTTC. It codes for CASSTGGDYGYTF.